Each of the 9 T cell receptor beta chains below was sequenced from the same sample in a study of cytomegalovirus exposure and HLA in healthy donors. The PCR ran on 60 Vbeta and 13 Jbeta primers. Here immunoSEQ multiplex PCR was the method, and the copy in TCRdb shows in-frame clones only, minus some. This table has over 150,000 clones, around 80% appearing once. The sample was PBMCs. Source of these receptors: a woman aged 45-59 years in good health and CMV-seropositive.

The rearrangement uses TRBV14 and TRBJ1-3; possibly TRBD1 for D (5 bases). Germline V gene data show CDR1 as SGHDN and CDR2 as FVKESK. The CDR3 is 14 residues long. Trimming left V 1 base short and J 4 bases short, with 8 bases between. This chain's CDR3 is CASSQGGAGNTIYF. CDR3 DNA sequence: TGTGCCAGCAGCCAAGGGGGCGCCGGAAACACCATATATTTT.

CDR3 loop: CASSPRGGTEAFF. In nucleotides, the CDR3 is TGTGCCAGCAGCCCTCGTGGGGGGACTGAAGCTTTCTTT. The chain recombines TRBV7-6 with TRBJ1-1; perhaps TRBD1 as D (5 bases). The germline gives CDR1 SGHVS, CDR2 FNYEAQ. The ends were cut back, 5 bases at V and 5 bases at J, with 12 bases in the middle. This CDR3 is built from 13 residues.

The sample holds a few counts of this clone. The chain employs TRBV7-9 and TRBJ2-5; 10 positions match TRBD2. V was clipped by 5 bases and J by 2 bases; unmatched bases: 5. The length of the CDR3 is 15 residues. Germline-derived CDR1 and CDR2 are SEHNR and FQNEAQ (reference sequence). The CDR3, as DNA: TGTGCCAGCAGCCAGAGCGGGGGGGATCAAGAGACCCAGTACTTC. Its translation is CASSQSGGDQETQYF.

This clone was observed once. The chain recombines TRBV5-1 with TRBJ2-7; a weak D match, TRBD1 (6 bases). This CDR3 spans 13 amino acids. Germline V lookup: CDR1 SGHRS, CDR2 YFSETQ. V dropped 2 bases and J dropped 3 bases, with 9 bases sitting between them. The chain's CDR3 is CASSFTDSYEQYF. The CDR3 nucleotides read TGCGCCAGCAGCTTTACGGACAGCTACGAGCAGTACTTC.

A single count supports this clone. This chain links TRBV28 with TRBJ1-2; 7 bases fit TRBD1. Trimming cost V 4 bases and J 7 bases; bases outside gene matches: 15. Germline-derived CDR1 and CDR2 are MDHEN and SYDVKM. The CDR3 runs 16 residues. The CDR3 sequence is CASSSLRQGGRSGYTF. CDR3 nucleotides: TGTGCCAGCAGTTCCCTACGACAGGGAGGACGCTCTGGCTACACCTTC.

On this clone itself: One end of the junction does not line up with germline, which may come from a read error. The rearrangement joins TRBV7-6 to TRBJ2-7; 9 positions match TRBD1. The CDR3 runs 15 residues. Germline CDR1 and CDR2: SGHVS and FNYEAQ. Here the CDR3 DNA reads TGTGCCAGCAGCTTAGCCCGGGACAGGGTGATCGAGCAGCACTTC. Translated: CASSLARDRVIEQHF.

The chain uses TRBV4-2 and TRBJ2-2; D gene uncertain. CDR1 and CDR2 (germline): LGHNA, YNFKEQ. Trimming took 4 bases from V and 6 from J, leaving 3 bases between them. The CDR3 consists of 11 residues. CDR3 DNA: TGTGCCAGCAGCCTCTCCGGGGAGCTGTTTTTT. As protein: CASSLSGELFF.

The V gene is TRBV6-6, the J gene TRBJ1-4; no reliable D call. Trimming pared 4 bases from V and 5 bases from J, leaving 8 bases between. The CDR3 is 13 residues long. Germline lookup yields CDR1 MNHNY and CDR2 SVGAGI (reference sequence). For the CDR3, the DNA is TGTGCCAGCAGTTCTCAAGCCAATGAAAAACTGTTTTTT. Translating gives CASSSQANEKLFF.

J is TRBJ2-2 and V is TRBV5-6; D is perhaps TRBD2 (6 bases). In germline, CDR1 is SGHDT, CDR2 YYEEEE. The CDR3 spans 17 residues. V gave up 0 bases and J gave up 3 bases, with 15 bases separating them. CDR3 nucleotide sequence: TGTGCCAGCAGCTTGGGCCGGCAGCGGGCCCACACCGGGGAGCTGTTTTTT. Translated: CASSLGRQRAHTGELFF.